A single sample is the source of the 31 T cell receptor beta chains below, sequenced in a study of shared clonotypes between healthy human individuals. Clones were sequenced by immunoSEQ multiplex PCR, and TCRdb holds only the in-frame ones, with some missing. The sample lists about 1.4 million clones; around 97% were seen once. The sequencing input was naive CD4+ T cells sorted from blood. Subset noted: CD45RA+ positively selected. The receptor source for this set is a young man in good health.

The chain joins TRBV25-1 to TRBJ1-1; D not certain. CDR1 MGHDK and CDR2 SYGVNS come from the germline V gene. The CDR3 is made up of 15 amino acids. Trimming left V 0 bases short and J 2 bases short, with 10 bases between. The CDR3 sequence: CASSEYHRRNTEAFF. The CDR3, as DNA: TGTGCCAGCAGTGAATACCACCGGAGAAACACTGAAGCTTTCTTT. Drawing the rest from reference TRBV25-1 and TRBJ1-1, the complete variable domain is EADIYQTPRYLVIGTGKKITLECSQTMGHDKMYWYQQDPGMELHLIHYSYGVNSTEKGDLSSESTVSRIRTEHFPLTLESARPSHTSQYLCASSEYHRRNTEAFFGQGTRLTVV.

J is TRBJ1-1 and V is TRBV7-9; 7 nucleotides line up with TRBD1. In germline, CDR1 is SEHNR, CDR2 FQNEAQ (reference sequence). J gave up 8 bases and V 6 bases, and 6 bases lay outside the gene matches. This CDR3 spans 12 amino acids. CDR3 DNA: TGTGCCAGCAGTCGGAGGGACAGCGAAGCTTTCTTT. Translated: CASSRRDSEAFF. Complete variable domain (other parts from reference TRBV7-9 and TRBJ1-1): DTGVSQNPRHKITKRGQNVTFRCDPISEHNRLYWYRQTLGQGPEFLTYFQNEAQLEKSRLLSDRFSAERPKGSFSTLEIQRTEQGDSAMYLCASSRRDSEAFFGQGTRLTVV.

The chain carries TRBV6-4 and TRBJ2-1, with 8 bases that match TRBD2. CDR1 MRHNA and CDR2 SNTAGT come from the germline V gene. V lost 9 bases to trimming and J lost 1 base; unmatched junction nucleotides: 5. The CDR3 length is 14 residues. The CDR3 loop reads CASSGGRSYNEQFF. DNA for the CDR3: TGTGCCAGTTCGGGGGGGCGATCCTACAATGAGCAGTTCTTC.

The chain carries TRBV9 and TRBJ2-2; TRBD1 matches 8 bases. This CDR3 is 15 amino acids long. V gave up 4 bases and J gave up 5 bases; unmatched junction bases: 7. The germline V gene has CDR1 SGDLS and CDR2 YYNGEE. The CDR3 region is CASSLEGQATGELFF. The CDR3 coding sequence is TGTGCCAGCAGCCTAGAGGGACAGGCTACCGGGGAGCTGTTTTTT.

The V and J genes are TRBV5-1 and TRBJ2-1, with D perhaps matching TRBD1 or TRBD2 (5 bases each). V lost 4 bases to trimming and J lost 6 bases, with 14 bases between them. Germline V gene sequence: CDR1 SGHRS, CDR2 YFSETQ. The CDR3 runs 14 residues. CDR3 in DNA: TGCGCCAGCAGCCCACTAGGGGCCCTCAATGAGCAGTTCTTC. Protein: CASSPLGALNEQFF.

The chain couples TRBV25-1 to TRBJ2-1, with no clear D. CDR3 length equals 14 residues. The V end lost 1 base, the J end lost 4 bases, and 8 bases lay between the germline ends. From germline, CDR1 is MGHDK and CDR2 SYGVNS. CDR3 bases: TGTGCCAGCAGTGAATTACAGCCGTACAATGAGCAGTTCTTC. Encoded protein: CASSELQPYNEQFF.

The chain has TRBV27 and TRBJ2-1; D perhaps matches TRBD2 (6 bases). CDR1 and CDR2 from the germline V gene are MNHEY and SMNVEV (reference sequence). The ends were cut back, 3 bases at V and 0 bases at J, with 21 bases in the middle. There are 19 residues in the CDR3. CDR3 nucleotide sequence: TGTGCCAGCAGTTTTTCAGGGATCTGGGTCGGGAGCTCCTACAATGAGCAGTTCTTC. Amino acid sequence: CASSFSGIWVGSSYNEQFF.

The chain employs TRBV7-2 and TRBJ1-4; D gene unclear. The CDR3 runs 16 residues. V gave up 5 bases and J gave up 8 bases, with 21 bases separating them. Germline CDR1 reads SGHTA; CDR2 reads FQGNSA. Here the CDR3 reads CASSARSGFRGEKLFF. CDR3 in DNA: TGTGCCAGCAGCGCCAGGTCCGGTTTTCGGGGAGAAAAACTGTTTTTT.

This clone was recorded once. The same CDR3 also results from other DNA sequences found in this sample. The chain carries TRBV7-7 and TRBJ2-5; TRBD1 aligns across 9 bases. The CDR3 sequence is 14 residues long. The V segment lost 3 bases and the J segment 2 bases; nucleotides outside the gene matches: 1. Germline V gene sequence: CDR1 SSHAT, CDR2 FNYEAQ (reference sequence). CDR3 DNA sequence: TGTGCCAGCAGCTTGACAGGGGGTCAAGAGACCCAGTACTTC. Translation: CASSLTGGQETQYF.

This chain uses TRBV10-3 with TRBJ2-1, with D hard to call. Trimming took 3 bases from V and 0 from J, leaving 9 bases between them. Germline lookup yields CDR1 ENHRY and CDR2 SYGVKD. The CDR3 consists of 15 residues. The DNA for the CDR3 is TGTGCCATCAGTGAAGCCCGAGGCTCCTACAATGAGCAGTTCTTC. Amino acids: CAISEARGSYNEQFF.

In its sample, this clone was seen once. The J gene is TRBJ2-3, the V gene TRBV7-2, with 7 bases that match TRBD2. V was pared by 4 bases and J by 1 base, with 8 bases of the junction left unmatched. Germline loops: CDR1 SGHTA, CDR2 FQGNSA. The CDR3 is 16 residues long. The CDR3 DNA reads as TGTGCCAGCAGCTCATACCTAGCGGACGGCACAGATACGCAGTATTTT. It yields the protein CASSSYLADGTDTQYF.

The gene calls are TRBV4-1 and TRBJ1-5; TRBD1 matches 10 bases. The CDR3 has 19 residues. The junction had 12 bases not matched to a gene; V was cut back by 3 bases and J by 1 base. Germline V gene sequence: CDR1 MGHRA, CDR2 YSYEKL. DNA of the CDR3: TGCGCCAGCAGCCACCTCACCGGGACAGGGGAATTGAGCAATCAGCCCCAGCATTTT. Its translation is CASSHLTGTGELSNQPQHF.

The chain has TRBV7-9 and TRBJ2-2; D ambiguous. The CDR3 extends over 14 amino acids. Trimming cost V 5 bases and J 3 bases, with 10 bases left between them. Germline loops: CDR1 SEHNR, CDR2 FQNEAQ (reference sequence). The CDR3 sequence is CASSLKAYTGELFF. CDR3 sequence (DNA): TGTGCCAGCAGCCTGAAGGCGTACACCGGGGAGCTGTTTTTT.

CDR3 DNA: TGCGCCAGCAGCCACGGGGGAGATAGGGAGACCCAGTACTTC. Translating gives CASSHGGDRETQYF. The rearrangement links TRBV4-1 to TRBJ2-5; the D gene is possibly TRBD2 (6 bases). The V and J ends lost 3 bases and 5 bases respectively, with 13 bases between them. Germline CDR1 MGHRA, CDR2 YSYEKL. The CDR3 is 14 residues long.

V and J are TRBV4-3 and TRBJ2-7; tentatively, D is TRBD1 or TRBD2 (5 bases each). The CDR3 contains 13 residues. The V end lost 1 base, the J end lost 4 bases, and 8 bases lay between the germline ends. Germline V gene data show CDR1 as LGHNA and CDR2 as YSLEER. DNA of the CDR3: TGCGCCAGCAGCCAAGGGTGGGGGTACGAGCAGTACTTC. The encoded protein is CASSQGWGYEQYF.

This clone was recorded only once. V usage is TRBV5-8 and J usage is TRBJ2-7, with D hard to call. Germline V gene lookup returns CDR1 SGHTS and CDR2 YDEGEE. Trimming stripped 4 bases from V and 3 bases from J, with 11 bases between. The CDR3 is 13 amino acids. CDR3 bases: TGTGCCAGCAGCCTCTTGGTAAACTACGAGCAGTACTTC. Its translation: CASSLLVNYEQYF.

The chain is built from TRBV11-3 and TRBJ2-6; D unresolved. The CDR3 covers 13 residues. Germline values: CDR1 SGHNT, CDR2 YENEEA. Trimming pared 6 bases from V and 1 base from J, leaving 4 bases between. The CDR3 loop reads CASRPSGANVLTF. The CDR3 DNA reads as TGTGCCAGCAGACCATCTGGGGCCAACGTCCTGACTTTC.

V and J are TRBV9 and TRBJ2-5, with 7 bases matching TRBD2. The V and J ends lost 0 bases and 5 bases, in that order; junction bases with no gene match: 7. The CDR3 spans 15 residues. The germline gives CDR1 SGDLS, CDR2 YYNGEE. The CDR3 here is CASSVDWTSSETQYF. The CDR3 region has the DNA TGTGCCAGCAGCGTAGACTGGACTAGTTCCGAGACCCAGTACTTC. Full variable domain (rest looked up from reference TRBV9 and TRBJ2-5): DSGVTQTPKHLITATGQRVTLRCSPRSGDLSVYWYQQSLDQGLQFLIQYYNGEERAKGNILERFSAQQFPDLHSELNLSSLELGDSALYFCASSVDWTSSETQYFGPGTRLLVL.

The rearrangement joins TRBV7-9 to TRBJ1-5; 7 bases align to TRBD1. The ends lost 5 bases at V and 4 bases at J; junction bases unmatched: 5. Germline V gene sequence: CDR1 SEHNR, CDR2 FQNEAQ (reference sequence). The CDR3 is 14 residues long. CDR3 DNA: TGTGCCAGCAGCCCTGGACAGGATAATCAGCCCCAGCATTTT. Encoded protein: CASSPGQDNQPQHF.

V usage is TRBV27 and J usage is TRBJ2-3, with a weak D call TRBD1 (5 bases). The CDR3 contains 17 residues. Trimming cost V 5 bases and J 0 bases, with 18 bases left between them. From germline, CDR1 is MNHEY and CDR2 SMNVEV (reference sequence). In DNA, the CDR3 is TGTGCCAGCAGTACCGCCACAGGTCGTCTCAGCACAGATACGCAGTATTTT. This codes for CASSTATGRLSTDTQYF.

This clone has a single count. The chain joins TRBV10-3 to TRBJ1-1, with 7 bases lining up with TRBD1. The CDR3 runs to 15 residues. Unmatched junction bases numbered 7, after V lost 2 bases and J lost 4 bases. The germline CDR1 and CDR2 sequences are ENHRY and SYGVKD. CDR3 in DNA: TGTGCCATCAGTGAGCCGACTCCAGGGGGCACTGAAGCTTTCTTT. Translating gives CAISEPTPGGTEAFF.

V is TRBV10-1 and J is TRBJ2-3; 8 bases match TRBD2. Per germline, CDR1 WNHNN and CDR2 SYGVQD (reference sequence). Trimming removed 3 bases from V and 2 bases from J; junction bases left unmatched: 7. The CDR3 contains 16 residues. The CDR3 protein is CASSELGRADTDTQYF. The CDR3 nucleotides read TGCGCCAGCAGTGAACTCGGGAGGGCCGACACAGATACGCAGTATTTT.

V and J are TRBV5-1 and TRBJ2-7, with 7 bases identical to TRBD2. The CDR3 runs to 15 residues. Trimming cost V 0 bases and J 0 bases; bases outside gene matches: 3. Germline assignment: CDR1 SGHRS and CDR2 YFSETQ. The CDR3: CASSLVGGNSYEQYF. The CDR3, as DNA: TGCGCCAGCAGCTTGGTCGGGGGGAACTCCTACGAGCAGTACTTC.

V and J are TRBV14 and TRBJ2-7; D ambiguous. Deletions cut 5 bases from V and 7 bases from J, with 21 bases between. Germline V gives CDR1 SGHDN, CDR2 FVKESK. There are 15 residues in the CDR3. The CDR3 loop reads CASSFRTLPAAEQYF. The CDR3 DNA reads as TGTGCCAGCAGCTTCCGGACGCTCCCAGCCGCGGAGCAGTACTTC.

The V and J genes are TRBV5-4 and TRBJ2-1; either TRBD1 or TRBD2 may supply D (5 bases each). In germline, CDR1 is SGHNT, CDR2 YYREEE (reference sequence). Trimming took off 4 bases at V and 4 bases at J, with 15 bases between the two ends. This CDR3 has 15 residues. The CDR3 loop is CASSPVGERYNEQFF. CDR3 nucleotides: TGTGCCAGCAGCCCCGTGGGGGAACGGTACAATGAGCAGTTCTTC.

The rearrangement joins TRBV11-2 to TRBJ2-1; 11 bases are a match to TRBD2. V gave up 1 base and J gave up 1 base; unmatched junction bases: 9. Looked up from germline, CDR1 is SGHAT and CDR2 is FQNNGV. This CDR3 has 19 residues. The CDR3 reads CASSLGPRLAGYSYNEQFF. The CDR3 region has the DNA TGTGCCAGCAGCTTAGGGCCCCGACTAGCGGGATATTCCTACAATGAGCAGTTCTTC.

The chain combines TRBV9 with TRBJ2-7; 8 nucleotides align to TRBD2. CDR1 is SGDLS and CDR2 is YYNGEE in the germline V gene. This CDR3 comprises 15 residues. The V and J ends lost 3 bases and 5 bases, in that order; junction bases with no gene match: 10. The CDR3 reads CASSASSGTSNEQYF. In nucleotides, the CDR3 is TGTGCCAGCAGCGCCTCCTCCGGGACTAGTAACGAGCAGTACTTC.

The rearrangement links TRBV15 to TRBJ2-3, with D possibly matching TRBD1 (5 bases). The CDR3 extends over 16 amino acids. V was trimmed by 2 bases and J by 2 bases, leaving 14 bases between them. The V gene's germline CDR1 is LNHNV and CDR2 YYDKDF (reference sequence). The CDR3 region has the DNA TGTGCCACCAGCAGAAGGGCTGGACACCACACAGATACGCAGTATTTT. Translated: CATSRRAGHHTDTQYF.

The CDR3 spells CASSLRQLSYNEQFF. CDR3 nucleotide sequence: TGTGCCAGCAGCTTGCGTCAGCTCTCCTACAATGAGCAGTTCTTC. This chain connects TRBV5-5 to TRBJ2-1, with D unclear. CDR1 is SGHKS, CDR2 YYEKEE, per germline (reference sequence). Trimming pared 1 base from V and 0 bases from J, leaving 8 bases between. This CDR3 contains 15 residues. Looking up the rest from reference TRBV5-5 and TRBJ2-1 gives the full variable domain: DAGVTQSPTHLIKTRGQQVTLRCSPISGHKSVSWYQQVLGQGPQFIFQYYEKEERGRGNFPDRFSARQFPNYSSELNVNALLLGDSALYLCASSLRQLSYNEQFFGPGTRLTVL.

This chain connects TRBV11-2 to TRBJ2-7; 8 nucleotides match TRBD1. V lost 5 bases and J lost 6; bases outside the gene matches: 12. The CDR3 contains 15 residues. CDR1 SGHAT and CDR2 FQNNGV come from the germline V gene. CDR3 nucleotides: TGTGCCAGCAGCCTTACCGCGACAGGGGCGGGCGAGCAGTACTTC. Its protein is CASSLTATGAGEQYF.

This clone was detected once. The chain joins TRBV10-3 to TRBJ2-7; TRBD1 matches at 7 bases. The CDR3 loop spans 13 amino acids. The V gene's germline CDR1 is ENHRY and CDR2 SYGVKD. V was clipped by 7 bases and J by 2 bases; unmatched bases: 5. The CDR3 region has the DNA TGTGCCATCACCAGGGACAGCGCCTACGAGCAGTACTTC. Encoded protein: CAITRDSAYEQYF.